These 20 T cell receptor beta chains came from one sample sequenced in a study of cytomegalovirus exposure and HLA in healthy donors. In the PCR, 60 Vbeta and 13 Jbeta primers were used. Sequencing was performed with immunoSEQ multiplex PCR; in TCRdb, only in-frame clones are kept and a portion is missing. The sample includes around 57,000 clones, around 90% of them seen just once. Sequencing input: PBMCs. These receptors were collected from a man in his thirties or forties in good health and CMV-seropositive.

The CDR3, as DNA: TGTGCCAGCAGTCCCAATAGAGGCACAGATACGCAGTATTTT. Amino acid sequence: CASSPNRGTDTQYF. The chain has TRBV11-2 and TRBJ2-3; D gene ambiguous. Germline lookup yields CDR1 SGHAT and CDR2 FQNNGV. The CDR3 is 14 residues long. The germline V and J ends were trimmed by 6 bases and 1 base, with 11 bases remaining between them. The full variable domain, in which reference TRBV11-2 and TRBJ2-3 provide the parts outside the CDR3, is EAGVAQSPRYKIIEKRQSVAFWCNPISGHATLYWYQQILGQGPKLLIQFQNNGVVDDSQLPKDRFSAERLKGVDSTLKIQPAKLEDSAVYLCASSPNRGTDTQYFGPGTRLTVL.

The V and J genes are TRBV18 and TRBJ2-7; 11 nucleotides match TRBD1. The CDR3 has 16 amino acids. Germline values: CDR1 KGHSH, CDR2 LQKENI. V was pared by 0 bases and J by 3 bases, with 4 bases of the junction left unmatched. CDR3 bases: TGTGCCAGCTCACCACCCTACGGGACAGGGGGCTACGAGCAGTACTTC. This codes for CASSPPYGTGGYEQYF.

The chain links TRBV5-1 to TRBJ1-1, with a weak D call TRBD1 (5 bases). Trimming took 1 base from V and 0 from J, leaving 7 bases between them. The CDR3 has 14 amino acids. Germline assignment: CDR1 SGHRS and CDR2 YFSETQ. CDR3 bases: TGCGCCAGCAGCTTGACAGGATTGAACACTGAAGCTTTCTTT. It yields the protein CASSLTGLNTEAFF.

This chain connects TRBV30 to TRBJ2-1; 12 nucleotides align to TRBD2. CDR3 length: 15 amino acids. Trimming took 4 bases from V and 8 from J; bases not matched to a gene: 9. Per germline, CDR1 GTSNPN and CDR2 SVGIG (reference sequence). CDR3 loop: CAWTHGGLAGYEQFF. The CDR3 region has the DNA TGTGCCTGGACCCACGGGGGACTAGCGGGTTATGAGCAGTTCTTC.

This rearrangement joins TRBV19 to TRBJ2-2; weak D call: TRBD2 (5 bases). V gave up 6 bases and J gave up 0 bases, with 14 bases separating them. Germline loops: CDR1 LNHDA, CDR2 SQIVND (reference sequence). The length of the CDR3 is 16 residues. The CDR3 sequence: CASRPDRRPNTGELFF. CDR3 DNA sequence: TGTGCCAGTAGGCCGGATCGGAGGCCGAACACCGGGGAGCTGTTTTTT.

The chain recombines TRBV30 with TRBJ2-5; 7 bases match TRBD2. The CDR3 length is 15 residues. J lost 2 bases, V lost 2 bases, and 8 bases had no gene match. Germline CDR1 reads GTSNPN; CDR2 reads SVGIG (reference sequence). Here the CDR3 DNA reads TGTGCCTGGAGTCGCCGCGGGACTACACAAGAGACCCAGTACTTC. This translates into CAWSRRGTTQETQYF.

The V gene is TRBV19, the J gene TRBJ1-1; D remains unclear. Germline loops: CDR1 LNHDA, CDR2 SQIVND (reference sequence). The CDR3 runs to 13 residues. V was clipped by 3 bases and J by 1 base, with 6 bases between them. CDR3 bases: TGTGCCAGTAGTATTCGGTGGAACACTGAAGCTTTCTTT. Translation: CASSIRWNTEAFF.

This chain connects TRBV7-9 to TRBJ2-5, with D maybe TRBD2 (5 bases). This CDR3 region has 16 residues. Germline V CDR1 and CDR2: SEHNR, FQNEAQ (reference sequence). Deletions cut 4 bases from V and 5 bases from J, with 20 bases between. The CDR3 loop is CASSSREVAPGETQYF. CDR3 nucleotide sequence: TGTGCCAGCAGCTCCCGAGAAGTAGCCCCGGGGGAGACCCAGTACTTC.

The gene calls are TRBV21-1 and TRBJ2-5; the D segment call TRBD2 is taken from the table without a DNA check. TRBV21-1 is assigned pseudogene status. The CDR3 totals 17 residues. CDR3 sequence: CASTVEEREGAQETQYF. CDR3 DNA sequence: TGTGCCAGCACCGTAGAGGAGCGGGAGGGGGCACAAGAGACCCAGTACTTC.

This chain connects TRBV29-1 to TRBJ1-1, with D perhaps matching TRBD1 (5 bases). V gave up 0 bases and J gave up 3 bases, with 11 bases separating them. CDR1 and CDR2 (germline): SQVTM, ANQGSEA. The CDR3 covers 14 residues. CDR3 sequence (DNA): TGCAGCGTTGAAGAAGCAGGGTGGGACACTGAAGCTTTCTTT. Translated: CSVEEAGWDTEAFF.

The CDR3 reads CASSYSSGYQPQHF. Here the CDR3 DNA reads TGTGCCAGCAGTTACTCGTCGGGGTATCAGCCCCAGCATTTT. The chain links TRBV6-6 to TRBJ1-5; no clear D gene. V was pared by 0 bases and J by 5 bases, with 8 bases between. The CDR3 is 14 amino acids. The V gene's germline CDR1 is MNHNY and CDR2 SVGAGI (reference sequence).

This chain joins TRBV5-1 and TRBJ1-2; no clear D. CDR3 size: 14 residues. Per germline, CDR1 SGHRS and CDR2 YFSETQ. The ends were cut back, 0 bases at V and 0 bases at J, with 6 bases in the middle. DNA of the CDR3: TGCGCCAGCAGCTTGGCCGGAGCTAACTATGGCTACACCTTC. This gives the protein CASSLAGANYGYTF.

The genes are TRBV11-1 and TRBJ2-7, with 11 bases identical to TRBD1. Germline V gene lookup returns CDR1 SGHAT and CDR2 FQDESV (reference sequence). V lost 5 bases and J lost 5; bases outside the gene matches: 5. The CDR3 runs to 14 residues. The CDR3 sequence: CASSPDRGQDEQYF. DNA for the CDR3: TGTGCCAGCAGCCCGGACAGGGGGCAAGACGAGCAGTACTTC. The full variable domain, its missing parts supplied by reference TRBV11-1 and TRBJ2-7, is EAEVAQSPRYKITEKSQAVAFWCDPISGHATLYWYRQILGQGPELLVQFQDESVVDDSQLPKDRFSAERLKGVDSTLKIQPAELGDSAMYLCASSPDRGQDEQYFGPGTRLTVT.

The chain has TRBV4-3 and TRBJ2-2; D perhaps matches TRBD2 (5 bases). CDR1 LGHNA and CDR2 YSLEER come from the germline V gene. The CDR3 length is 14 residues. Trimming took 0 bases from V and 5 from J, leaving 7 bases between them. The CDR3 is CASSQEERTGELFF. CDR3 nucleotides: TGCGCCAGCAGCCAAGAAGAGCGGACCGGGGAGCTGTTTTTT.

A single count supports this clone. This chain uses TRBV7-2 with TRBJ2-1; TRBD2 agrees at 7 bases. Germline V gene sequence: CDR1 SGHTA, CDR2 FQGNSA. J was trimmed by 6 bases and V by 5 bases; bases with no gene match: 4. The CDR3 extends over 13 amino acids. The CDR3 DNA follows: TGTGCCAGCAGCGCGACTAGCCTCAATGAGCAGTTCTTC. Translating it yields CASSATSLNEQFF.

V and J are TRBV5-1 and TRBJ2-1; a weak D match, TRBD2 (5 bases). The CDR3 runs to 15 residues. The germline V and J ends were trimmed by 2 bases and 0 bases, with 9 bases remaining between them. Germline loops: CDR1 SGHRS, CDR2 YFSETQ. CDR3 DNA sequence: TGCGCCAGCAGCTTAAGTGGGAGCTCCTACAATGAGCAGTTCTTC. Amino acid sequence: CASSLSGSSYNEQFF.

A note on this clone: Compared with germline, one end of the junction differs, possibly owing to a read error. This chain links TRBV5-4 with TRBJ2-3, with D possibly being TRBD2 (6 bases). Germline V gene sequence: CDR1 SGHNT, CDR2 YYREEE (reference sequence). CDR3 length: 14 residues. DNA of the CDR3: TGTGCCAGCAGCTTGCCGGGAGCAACAGGTACGCAGTATTTT. It codes for CASSLPGATGTQYF. Full variable domain (missing parts from reference TRBV5-4 and TRBJ2-3): ETGVTQSPTHLIKTRGQQVTLRCSSQSGHNTVSWYQQALGQGPQFIFQYYREEENGRGNFPPRFSGLQFPNYSSELNVNALELDDSALYLCASSLPGATGTQYFGPGTRLTVL.

V usage is TRBV11-2 and J usage is TRBJ2-5; TRBD1 aligns across 8 bases. The J call is in doubt because the DNA end fits TRBJ2-7 better. CDR1 is SGHAT, CDR2 FQNNGV, per germline. The CDR3 extends over 16 amino acids. CDR3 sequence (DNA): TGTGCCAGCAGCTCCCAGAGAGGACAGGGCCCTTACGAGCAGTACTTC. Translated: CASSSQRGQGPYEQYF.

The chain links TRBV14 to TRBJ2-7; 9 bases line up with TRBD2. Germline CDR1 reads SGHDN; CDR2 reads FVKESK. This CDR3 comprises 15 residues. V shed 4 bases and J 6 bases; nucleotides not matched to a gene: 10. Here the CDR3 reads CASSLFSGRASEQYF. CDR3 in DNA: TGTGCCAGCAGCCTGTTTAGCGGGAGAGCCTCCGAGCAGTACTTC.

CDR3 in amino acids: CASSQTADTQYF. DNA for the CDR3: TGTGCCAGCAGCCAAACGGCAGATACGCAGTATTTT. The chain uses TRBV28 and TRBJ2-3; the D is unclear. In germline, CDR1 is MDHEN, CDR2 SYDVKM. V lost 6 bases and J 4 bases, leaving 8 bases between the germline ends. There are 12 residues in the CDR3.